The 14 T cell receptor beta chains below were found in one sample sequenced in a study of a mutant IDH1 vaccine in newly diagnosed glioma. Specified time point: week 11, during vaccination. Vaccinated patients received 300 ug of mutant IDH1 20-mer peptide per dose, with topical imiquimod. Antigens of these TCRs are unknown. Here immunoSEQ multiplex PCR was the method, and the copy in TCRdb shows in-frame clones only, minus some. The data contain around 120,000 clones, over 75% of them singletons. The source was PBMCs, collected from a glioma patient whose treatment included an IDH1 peptide vaccine. All receptors come from a man aged 40-55 years with glioma.

The chain employs TRBV5-8 and TRBJ1-2; D possibly corresponds to TRBD1 (5 bases). The CDR3 consists of 13 residues. Germline assignment: CDR1 SGHTS and CDR2 YDEGEE. Trimming stripped 0 bases from V and 8 bases from J, with 11 bases between. The CDR3 DNA follows: TGTGCCAGCAGCTTGGTCCAGGGAGGCGGCTACACCTTC. This codes for CASSLVQGGGYTF.

The CDR3 spells CASSGTSPDNEQFF. The CDR3 coding sequence is TGCGCCAGCAGCGGGACTAGTCCTGACAATGAGCAGTTCTTC. The chain carries TRBV5-1 and TRBJ2-1; 8 bases match TRBD2. The CDR3 length is 14 residues. Germline V lookup: CDR1 SGHRS, CDR2 YFSETQ. The ends lost 4 bases at V and 5 bases at J; junction bases unmatched: 5.

The chain uses TRBV25-1 and TRBJ1-2; D not resolved. The germline V and J ends were trimmed by 3 bases and 5 bases, with 7 bases remaining between them. CDR3 size: 12 residues. Germline V lookup: CDR1 MGHDK, CDR2 SYGVNS. CDR3 DNA: TGTGCCAGCAGTGAGCGGACGTATGGCTACACCTTC. Translating gives CASSERTYGYTF.

The V and J genes are TRBV27 and TRBJ1-1; 10 bases line up with TRBD1. This CDR3 spans 15 amino acids. V lost 10 bases and J lost 4; bases outside the gene matches: 12. CDR1 is MNHEY and CDR2 is SMNVEV in the germline V gene (reference sequence). The chain's CDR3 is CATLGPGTGVTEAFF. As DNA, the CDR3 is TGTGCCACCCTGGGGCCCGGGACAGGGGTCACTGAAGCTTTCTTT.

The V call is TRBV29-1, the J call TRBJ1-2, with 7 bases identical to TRBD1. The CDR3 is 14 amino acids. CDR1 SQVTM and CDR2 ANQGSEA come from the germline V gene. Trimming took 6 bases from V and 2 from J; bases not matched to a gene: 9. CDR3 region: CSVGGQDLNYGYTF. The DNA of the CDR3 is TGCAGCGTGGGCGGACAGGACCTAAACTATGGCTACACCTTC.

The chain is built from TRBV7-2 and TRBJ2-5, with a tentative D call TRBD2 (6 bases). Germline V gene sequence: CDR1 SGHTA, CDR2 FQGNSA. The CDR3 is 16 residues long. Trimming shortened V by 6 bases and J by 3 bases, and 20 bases separated the two germline ends. The DNA for the CDR3 is TGTGCCAGCAGTTATATCCCCGGGAGAGGGAAAGAGACCCAGTACTTC. It is translated as CASSYIPGRGKETQYF.

The chain carries TRBV5-6 and TRBJ2-5; 9 bases align to TRBD2. Germline V gene data show CDR1 as SGHDT and CDR2 as YYEEEE. This CDR3 spans 15 amino acids. J gave up 1 base and V 5 bases, and 6 bases lay outside the gene matches. CDR3 nucleotides: TGTGCCAGCAGTCGCCTAGCGGGGCCCCAAGAGACCCAGTACTTC. Its translation: CASSRLAGPQETQYF.

This chain uses TRBV11-2 with TRBJ1-2; tentative D call: TRBD1 (5 bases). V was trimmed by 4 bases and J by 2 bases, leaving 14 bases between them. This CDR3 spans 15 amino acids. Per the germline V gene, CDR1 is SGHAT and CDR2 is FQNNGV. CDR3 sequence (DNA): TGTGCCAGCAGCTCTCTTAGGGGTGGGAACTATGGCTACACCTTC. This sequence encodes CASSSLRGGNYGYTF. Variable domain in full (rest from reference TRBV11-2 and TRBJ1-2): EAGVAQSPRYKIIEKRQSVAFWCNPISGHATLYWYQQILGQGPKLLIQFQNNGVVDDSQLPKDRFSAERLKGVDSTLKIQPAKLEDSAVYLCASSSLRGGNYGYTFGSGTRLTVV.

The chain uses TRBV28 and TRBJ1-1; D unclear. Trimming took off 10 bases at V and 7 bases at J, with 19 bases between the two ends. Germline V gene lookup returns CDR1 MDHEN and CDR2 SYDVKM. The CDR3 covers 13 residues. CDR3 in DNA: TGTGCCACCCGCGACGGTGGGCCTCGTGAAGCTTTCTTT. This sequence encodes CATRDGGPREAFF.

V usage is TRBV7-9 and J usage is TRBJ2-1; TRBD2 might be the D (5 bases). Germline loops: CDR1 SEHNR, CDR2 FQNEAQ (reference sequence). V was cut by 1 base and J by 0 bases, with 10 bases left in between. The CDR3 has 16 amino acids. The CDR3, as DNA: TGTGCCAGCAGCTTAGGTAGCGTAAGCTCCTACAATGAGCAGTTCTTC. The encoded protein is CASSLGSVSSYNEQFF.

The chain links TRBV7-9 to TRBJ1-2; TRBD1 matches 9 bases. The CDR3 runs to 15 residues. V shed 5 bases and J 7 bases; nucleotides not matched to a gene: 11. In germline, CDR1 is SEHNR, CDR2 FQNEAQ (reference sequence). The CDR3 sequence: CASSLGGQGISGYTF. DNA of the CDR3: TGTGCCAGCAGCCTTGGGGGACAGGGTATTTCTGGCTACACCTTC.

The gene calls are TRBV7-9 and TRBJ2-1; D could derive from TRBD1 or TRBD2 (7 bases each). The germline CDR1 and CDR2 sequences are SEHNR and FQNEAQ (reference sequence). Trimming took off 6 bases at V and 6 bases at J, with 18 bases between the two ends. The CDR3 contains 15 residues. CDR3 amino acids: CASSRGQERGNEQFF. CDR3 in DNA: TGTGCCAGCAGTCGAGGACAGGAGCGGGGCAATGAGCAGTTCTTC.

The chain has TRBV5-6 and TRBJ2-1; 10 bases line up with TRBD1. V gave up 3 bases and J gave up 10 bases; unmatched junction bases: 10. This CDR3 is 15 amino acids long. Germline V gene lookup returns CDR1 SGHDT and CDR2 YYEEEE. This CDR3 reads CASSWRGTGAKEQFF. The CDR3 bases are TGTGCCAGCAGCTGGAGGGGGACAGGGGCGAAGGAGCAGTTCTTC.

The rearrangement uses TRBV27 and TRBJ1-5; TRBD1 aligns across 7 bases. CDR3 length: 16 amino acids. Trimming cost V 6 bases and J 0 bases; bases outside gene matches: 8. From germline, CDR1 is MNHEY and CDR2 SMNVEV (reference sequence). The CDR3 here is CASRTGSFFSNQPQHF. The CDR3 bases are TGTGCCAGCAGGACAGGGTCCTTCTTTAGCAATCAGCCCCAGCATTTT.